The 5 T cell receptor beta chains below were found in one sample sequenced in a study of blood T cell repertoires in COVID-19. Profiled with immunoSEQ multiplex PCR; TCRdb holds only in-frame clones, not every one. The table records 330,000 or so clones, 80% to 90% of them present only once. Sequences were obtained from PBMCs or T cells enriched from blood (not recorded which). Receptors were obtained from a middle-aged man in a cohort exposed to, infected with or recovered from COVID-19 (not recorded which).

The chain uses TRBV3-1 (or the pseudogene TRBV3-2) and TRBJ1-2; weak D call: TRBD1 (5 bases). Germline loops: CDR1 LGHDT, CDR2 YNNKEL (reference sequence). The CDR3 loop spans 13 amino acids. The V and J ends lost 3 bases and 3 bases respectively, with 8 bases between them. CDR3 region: CASSHRGDYGYTF. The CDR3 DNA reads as TGTGCCAGCAGCCACCGGGGGGACTATGGCTACACCTTC.

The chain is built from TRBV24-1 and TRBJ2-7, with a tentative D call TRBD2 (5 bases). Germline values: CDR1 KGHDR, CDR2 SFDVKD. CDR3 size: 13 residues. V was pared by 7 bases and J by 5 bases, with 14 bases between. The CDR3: CATRGELADEQYF. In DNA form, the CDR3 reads TGTGCCACCAGGGGAGAATTGGCCGACGAGCAGTACTTC.

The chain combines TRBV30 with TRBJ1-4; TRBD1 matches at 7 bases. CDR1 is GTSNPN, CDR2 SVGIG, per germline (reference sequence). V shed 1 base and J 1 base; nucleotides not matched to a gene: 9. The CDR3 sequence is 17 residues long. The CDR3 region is CAWSEYRGSVTNEKLFF. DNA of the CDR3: TGTGCCTGGAGTGAATACAGGGGATCGGTAACTAATGAAAAACTGTTTTTT.

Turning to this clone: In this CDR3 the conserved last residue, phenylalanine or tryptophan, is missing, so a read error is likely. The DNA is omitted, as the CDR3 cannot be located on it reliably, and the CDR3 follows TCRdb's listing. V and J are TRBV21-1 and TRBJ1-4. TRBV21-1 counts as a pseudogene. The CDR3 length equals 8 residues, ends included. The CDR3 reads CASSKDRG.

The CDR3 DNA reads as TGTGCCAGTAGTAGGCTAGCGGGAGTACCCGGGGAGCTGTTTTTT. Its translation: CASSRLAGVPGELFF. The chain combines TRBV19 with TRBJ2-2; 10 positions agree with TRBD2. Germline CDR1 reads LNHDA; CDR2 reads SQIVND (reference sequence). V shed 4 bases and J 6 bases; nucleotides not matched to a gene: 5. The CDR3 spans 15 residues.